This T cell receptor (beta chain) was found in a study of blood T cell repertoires in COVID-19. On the study more broadly: PBMCs, B-cell-depleted T cells, or T cells were the source of the cDNA or gDNA that made up the material.

The table came from immunoSEQ multiplex PCR; TCRdb's copy has only in-frame clones and leaves some out. This sample has fewer than 100,000 clones; 90% occur once, and the top ten carry roughly 0.78%. This CDR3 comprises 12 residues. V lost 2 bases to trimming and J lost 4 bases, with 6 bases between them. The rearrangement uses TRBV23-1 and TRBJ2-7; D call uncertain. TRBV23-1 is treated as an ORF (open reading frame) with a function not yet certain. The clonotype was recovered from a woman of 80 years or more with acute or convalescent COVID-19. Sequencing was done on a sample of peripheral blood. CDR3 sequence (DNA): TGCGCCAGCAGTCAACCTAGGTACGAGCAGTACTTC. Protein product: CASSQPRYEQYF.